This T cell receptor beta chain comes out of a study of T-cell memory formation after mild COVID-19. TCRdb re-analysed the 5' RACE reads in MiXCR, keeping a single row per CDR3 protein. The table has around 200,000 distinct CDR3 sequences, 7.5% to 10% seen once. The sequenced material came from PBMCs or a T cell subset sorted from them (not recorded which). This TCR derives from a man between 18 and 29 years old who had mild COVID-19 (a few samples of this study predate the infection). Cell type and time point are not known.

CDR3 sequence reads: CASSVWLHTEAFF. The CDR3 DNA follows: TGTGCCAGCAGCGTATGGTTACACACTGAAGCTTTCTTT. V is TRBV9 and J is TRBJ1-1; no reliable D call. Trimming left V 1 base short and J 3 bases short, with 7 bases between. The CDR3 is made up of 13 amino acids. Germline lookup yields CDR1 SGDLS and CDR2 YYNGEE.